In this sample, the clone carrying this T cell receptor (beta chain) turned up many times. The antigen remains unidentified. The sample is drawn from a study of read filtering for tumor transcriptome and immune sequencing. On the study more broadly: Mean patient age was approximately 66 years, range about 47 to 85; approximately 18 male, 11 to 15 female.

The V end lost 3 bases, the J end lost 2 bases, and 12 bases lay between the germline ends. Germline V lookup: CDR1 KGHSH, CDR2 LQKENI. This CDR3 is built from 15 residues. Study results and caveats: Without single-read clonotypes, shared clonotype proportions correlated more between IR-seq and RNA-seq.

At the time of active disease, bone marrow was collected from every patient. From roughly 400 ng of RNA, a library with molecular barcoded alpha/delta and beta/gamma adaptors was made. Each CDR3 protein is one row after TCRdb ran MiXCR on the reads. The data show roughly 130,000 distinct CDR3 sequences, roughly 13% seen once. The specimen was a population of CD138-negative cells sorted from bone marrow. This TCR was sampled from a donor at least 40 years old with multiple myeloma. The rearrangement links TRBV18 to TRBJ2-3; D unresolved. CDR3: CASSPRLAITDTQYF. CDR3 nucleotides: TGTGCCAGCTCACCCAGGCTTGCGATCACAGATACGCAGTATTTT.